The rows below give T cell receptor beta chains drawn from one sample of a study of cytomegalovirus exposure and HLA in healthy donors. This table comes from immunoSEQ multiplex PCR, and its TCRdb copy is limited to in-frame clones, with some not included. The table has 150,000 to 200,000 clones, 65% to 75% seen once; the top ten hold 1.5%. The material sequenced was PBMCs. The origin of the receptors is a girl aged 5-17 years in good health and CMV-seronegative. Each CDR3 is given with its conserved first and last residue. D genes are given only for firm matches. Expanded clones get a size class; other rows say once, few or many, or leave the size out.

14 | TRBD1 | TRBJ2-1 | TRBV27 | few | TGTGCCAGCAGTTTTGGCAGGGGGTTGGTTGAGCAGTTCTTC | CASSFGRGLVEQFF
15 | NA | TRBJ1-5 | TRBV6-1 | NA | TGTGCCAGCAGTGAAGTGGGGGGAAGCAATCAGCCCCAGCATTTT | CASSEVGGSNQPQHF
18 | TRBD2 | TRBJ2-1 | TRBV7-6 | NA | TGTGCCAGCAGCTTGGGGAAACCGAGCGGGGGGATTACTAATGAGCAGTTCTTC | CASSLGKPSGGITNEQFF
12 | NA | TRBJ2-5 | TRBV9 | once | TGTGCCAGCAGCTCATGGAGGGGGACCCAGTACTTC | CASSSWRGTQYF
12 | NA | TRBJ2-7 | TRBV2 | once | TGTGCCAGCTACGGGGGTGTGTCCGAGCAGTACTTC | CASYGGVSEQYF
15 | NA | TRBJ2-7 | TRBV5-5 | NA | TGTGCCAGCAACCCGGCGGGTCCGGAGGGCTACGAGCAGTACTTC | CASNPAGPEGYEQYF
16 | TRBD1 | TRBJ1-5 | TRBV5-1 | NA | TGCGCCAGCAGCGAAGGAACAGGGGGTGCGGGCCAGCCCCAGCATTTT | CASSEGTGGAGQPQHF
16 | TRBD2 | TRBJ2-5 | TRBV7-2 | NA | TGTGCCAGCAGCTTTGCTGGACTAGCGGGCCAAGAGACCCAGTACTTC | CASSFAGLAGQETQYF
16 | NA | TRBJ1-5 | TRBV15 | NA | TGTGCCACCAGCAGATCGGCAGGGGAAGGCAATCAGCCCCAGCATTTT | CATSRSAGEGNQPQHF
11 | TRBD1 | TRBJ1-5 | TRBV20-1 | few | TGCGGCCACAGGGGGAATCAGCCCCAGCATTTT | CGHRGNQPQHF
14 | TRBD1 | TRBJ1-2 | TRBV5-4 | few | TGTGCCAGCAGCTTGGGACAGGGGACGGATGGCTACACCTTC | CASSLGQGTDGYTF
16 | NA | TRBJ2-3 | TRBV5-1 | NA | TGCGCCAGCAGCTTGTCCCCGGGGGGCCAGGCAGATACGCAGTATTTT | CASSLSPGGQADTQYF
15 | TRBD1 | TRBJ2-7 | TRBV15 | NA | TGTGCCACCAGCAGATCCCGTGGACAGGCTCACGAGCAGTACTTC | CATSRSRGQAHEQYF
13 | TRBD2 | TRBJ2-5 | TRBV6-1 | NA | TGTGCCAGCAGCCCGTGGCGGGGGGAGACCCAGTACTTC | CASSPWRGETQYF
15 | NA | TRBJ1-4 | TRBV5-1 | NA | TGCGCCAGCAGCTTAACTACACAGGGCAAGGAAAAACTGTTTTTT | CASSLTTQGKEKLFF
13 | NA | TRBJ2-1 | TRBV9 | few | TGTGCCAGCAGCGTAGATGGAGCAGGGGAGCAGTTCTTC | CASSVDGAGEQFF
14 | TRBD1 | TRBJ1-3 | TRBV2 | NA | TGTGCCAGCGGACAGGGGGCAAGCGGAAACACCATATATTTT | CASGQGASGNTIYF
19 | TRBD2 | TRBJ2-3 | TRBV5-4 | NA | TGTGCCAGCAGCTTAAAGGCGCTAGCGGGGGTTTCAGGAGCAGATACGCAGTATTTT | CASSLKALAGVSGADTQYF
17 | TRBD1 | TRBJ2-3 | TRBV13 | few | TGTGCCAGCACCCTTATGAGGCCCGGGACAGGGGGCTTTACGCAGTATTTT | CASTLMRPGTGGFTQYF
15 | TRBD1 | TRBJ2-7 | TRBV7-9 | NA | TGTGCCAGCATGATTACCGGGACAGAGATCTACGAGCAGTACTTC | CASMITGTEIYEQYF
15 | NA | TRBJ1-1 | TRBV9 | once | TGTGCCAGCAGCGTAGTCGACAGCCCGAACACTGAAGCTTTCTTT | CASSVVDSPNTEAFF
13 | NA | TRBJ1-1 | TRBV19 | NA | TGTGCCAGTAGTCCTTGGCGGATACCAGAAGCTTTCTTT | CASSPWRIPEAFF
12 | NA | TRBJ2-5 | TRBV19 | NA | TGTGCCAGTAGTGGTCCGCGAGAGACCCAGTACTTC | CASSGPRETQYF
14 | NA | TRBJ1-2 | TRBV6-1 | NA | TGTGCCAGCAGTGATAACAGCCTGGACTATGGCTACACCTTC | CASSDNSLDYGYTF
16 | TRBD2 | TRBJ2-5 | TRBV15 | NA | TGTGCCACTCTGAGCTTTAGCGGGGGGGCCGGTGAGACCCAGTACTTC | CATLSFSGGAGETQYF
15 | TRBD2 | TRBJ2-2 | TRBV5-4 | NA | TGTGCCAGCAGCTTGAGGTTGGGAGGGGCCGGGGAGCTGTTTTTT | CASSLRLGGAGELFF
12 | NA | TRBJ2-1 | TRBV9 | NA | TGTGCCAGCAGCGGCGGGGCCCATGAGCAGTTCTTC | CASSGGAHEQFF
14 | TRBD2 | TRBJ2-2 | TRBV27 | NA | TGTGGAAGCCCTAGCGGCCGGGAAACCGGGGAGCTGTTTTTT | CGSPSGRETGELFF
15 | NA | TRBJ1-4 | TRBV6-6 | few | TGTGCCAGCAGCCTAAACGTTGCAACTAATGAAAAACTGTTTTTT | CASSLNVATNEKLFF
13 | NA | TRBJ2-1 | TRBV5-4 | few | TGTGCCAGCAGCTTGGCCGCCGGTAATGAGCAGTTCTTC | CASSLAAGNEQFF
15 | TRBD1 | TRBJ1-5 | TRBV19 | NA | TGTGCCTCATGGGACAGGGGAGAAAGCAATCAGCCCCAGCATTTT | CASWDRGESNQPQHF
14 | NA | TRBJ1-4 | TRBV19 | NA | TGTGCCAGTAGTAACGGGGGGACTAATGAAAAACTGTTTTTT | CASSNGGTNEKLFF